This TCR beta chain is drawn from a study of blood T cell repertoires in COVID-19. The CDR3 runs to 15 residues. J lost 1 base, V lost 8 bases, and 10 bases had no gene match. Germline CDR1 is ENHRY and CDR2 is SYGVKD. In the authors' workflow: Estimation of nucleated cell counts relied on the amplification of reference gene primers. Here immunoSEQ multiplex PCR was the method, and the copy in TCRdb shows in-frame clones only, minus some. The V and J calls and the clone size are those of that table, but D and trimming were determined from the DNA. The profile covers 150,000 to 200,000 clones, with 89% appearing a single time and around 0.77% taken by the ten largest. Adults between about 18 and 89 years of age took part from fewer than 30 US areas. Assignment of participants to cohorts was predicated upon participant-reported clinical history.

The sequenced sample was PBMCs or T cells enriched from blood (not recorded which). The receptor was derived from a woman aged 18-30 years who had recovered from COVID-19. The V call is TRBV10-3, the J call TRBJ1-1; 7 bases fit TRBD1. The CDR3 region is CAISQTQGRNTEAFF. The CDR3 DNA sequence: TGTGCCATCTCCCAAACACAGGGGAGGAACACTGAAGCTTTCTTT.